These T cell receptor beta chains were read from a single sample in a study of T cell responses to AZD1222 COVID-19 vaccine. Generated by immunoSEQ multiplex PCR, the TCRdb table keeps only in-frame clones and is missing some. In the table there are 70,000 to 95,000 clones, around 90% of which are singletons. The starting material was peripheral blood, obtained 28 days after the second AZD1222 dose. The receptors derive from an adult who received the AZD1222 COVID-19 vaccine. CDR3s include the opening cysteine and the closing phenylalanine or tryptophan. Each record gives: D gene, clone size, J gene, V gene, CDR3 protein, CDR3 DNA. The D gene is left open where the match is weak. The size field is filled for only some rows; it gives once, few, many or a size class.

- - TRBJ2-3 TRBV30 CAWRRGPTDTQYF TGTGCCTGGAGGCGGGGACCTACAGATACGCAGTATTTT
TRBD1 - TRBJ2-3 TRBV10-3 CAISEDRGIPDTQYF TGTGCCATCAGTGAGGACAGGGGGATCCCAGATACGCAGTATTTT
- - TRBJ2-1 TRBV19 CASTRGNPSYNEQFF TGTGCCAGCACCCGGGGGAATCCTTCCTACAATGAGCAGTTCTTC
TRBD1 - TRBJ2-7 TRBV18 CASSPPGQGAYEQYF TGTGCCAGCTCACCCCCGGGACAGGGGGCTTACGAGCAGTACTTC
- - TRBJ1-1 TRBV7-9 CASSLGGPTNTEAFF TGTGCCAGCAGCTTAGGGGGGCCCACGAACACTGAAGCTTTCTTT
TRBD2 - TRBJ2-3 TRBV10-2 CASSESRLAGGSDTQYF TGCGCCAGCAGTGAGTCGAGACTAGCGGGGGGGTCAGATACGCAGTATTTT
- - TRBJ1-3 TRBV30 CAWSPGGPGNTIYF TGTGCCTGGAGTCCCGGGGGGCCTGGAAACACCATATATTTT
- once TRBJ1-5 TRBV6-5 CASSPAGYQPQHF TGTGCCAGCAGCCCAGCCGGGTATCAGCCCCAGCATTTT
TRBD2 - TRBJ2-3 TRBV28 CASSRGLAGLTDTQYF TGTGCCAGCAGCCGGGGACTAGCGGGACTCACAGATACGCAGTATTTT
- few TRBJ2-1 TRBV24-1 CATSDADGSSYNEQFF TGTGCCACCAGTGATGCGGACGGGAGCTCCTACAATGAGCAGTTCTTC
TRBD1 - TRBJ1-4 TRBV18 CASSQRDRANEKLFF TGTGCCAGCTCACAAAGGGACAGGGCAAATGAAAAACTGTTTTTT
- - TRBJ2-7 TRBV5-4 CASSLEGGSYEQYF TGTGCCAGCAGCTTGGAGGGGGGGTCCTACGAGCAGTACTTC
- - TRBJ1-2 TRBV29-1 CSAGEDYGYTF TGCAGCGCCGGAGAGGACTATGGCTACACCTTC
- - TRBJ2-1 TRBV10-3 CAISEGHNEQFF TGTGCCATCAGTGAGGGGCATAATGAGCAGTTCTTC
TRBD1 - TRBJ1-5 TRBV7-2 CASSPAVGTGRFSNQPQHF TGTGCCAGCAGCCCCGCCGTGGGGACAGGCCGATTCAGCAATCAGCCCCAGCATTTT
TRBD2 - TRBJ2-3 TRBV19 CASSITSGGVTDTQYF TGTGCCAGTAGTATCACTAGCGGGGGGGTAACTGATACGCAGTATTTT
TRBD1 - TRBJ2-2 TRBV5-1 CASSPGQLNTGELFF TGCGCCAGCAGCCCGGGACAGCTAAACACCGGGGAGCTGTTTTTT
- - TRBJ1-5 TRBV30 CAWSPSNRRHQHF TGTGCCTGGAGTCCCTCAAATCGGAGGCACCAGCATTTT
- - TRBJ1-4 TRBV30 CASQRQPNEKLFF TGTGCCTCACAGAGACAGCCTAATGAAAAACTGTTTTTT
TRBD1 - TRBJ2-7 TRBV19 CASSIGQGFAYEQYF TGTGCCAGTAGTATCGGACAGGGGTTTGCCTACGAGCAGTACTTC
TRBD2 - TRBJ2-5 TRBV19 CASSIDWGGTQYF TGTGCCAGTAGTATAGACTGGGGGGGGACCCAGTACTTC
- - TRBJ2-6 TRBV30 CAWTVTSGANVLTF TGTGCCTGGACTGTAACTTCTGGGGCCAACGTCCTGACTTTC
- once TRBJ1-6 TRBV2 CASTQQGNYNSPLHF TGTGCCAGCACCCAACAGGGAAACTATAATTCACCCCTCCACTTT
- - TRBJ1-5 TRBV7-9 CASSPSGGSNQPQHF TGTGCCAGCAGCCCCAGCGGGGGGAGCAATCAGCCCCAGCATTTT